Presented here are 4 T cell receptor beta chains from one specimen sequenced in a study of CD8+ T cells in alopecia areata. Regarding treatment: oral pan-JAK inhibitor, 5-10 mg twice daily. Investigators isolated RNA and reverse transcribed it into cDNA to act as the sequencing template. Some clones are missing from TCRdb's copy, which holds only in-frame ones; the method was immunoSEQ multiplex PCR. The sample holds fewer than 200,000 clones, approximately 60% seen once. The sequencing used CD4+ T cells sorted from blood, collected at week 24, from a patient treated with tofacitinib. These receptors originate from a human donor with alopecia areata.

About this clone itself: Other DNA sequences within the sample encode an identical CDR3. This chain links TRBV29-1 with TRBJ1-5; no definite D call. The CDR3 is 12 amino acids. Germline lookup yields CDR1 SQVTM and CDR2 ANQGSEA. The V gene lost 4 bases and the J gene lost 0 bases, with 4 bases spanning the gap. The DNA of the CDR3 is TGCAGCGTTGGAGATAGCAATCAGCCCCAGCATTTT. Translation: CSVGDSNQPQHF. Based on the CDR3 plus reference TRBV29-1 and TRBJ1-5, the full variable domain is SAVISQKPSRDICQRGTSLTIQCQVDSQVTMMFWYRQQPGQSLTLIATANQGSEATYESGFVIDKFPISRPNLTFSTLTVSNMSPEDSSIYLCSVGDSNQPQHFGDGTRLSIL.

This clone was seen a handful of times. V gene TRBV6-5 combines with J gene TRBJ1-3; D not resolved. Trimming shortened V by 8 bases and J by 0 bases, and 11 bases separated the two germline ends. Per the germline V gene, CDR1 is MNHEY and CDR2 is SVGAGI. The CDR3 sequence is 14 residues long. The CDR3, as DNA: TGTGCCAGCTCTGCCGCCGACTCTGGAAACACCATATATTTT. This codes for CASSAADSGNTIYF.

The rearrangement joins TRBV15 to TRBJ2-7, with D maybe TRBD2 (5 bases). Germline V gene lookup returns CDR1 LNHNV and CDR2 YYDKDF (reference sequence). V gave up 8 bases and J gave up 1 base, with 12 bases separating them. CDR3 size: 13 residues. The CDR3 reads CATGRGDSYEQYF. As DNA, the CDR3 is TGTGCCACCGGTCGGGGAGATTCCTACGAGCAGTACTTC. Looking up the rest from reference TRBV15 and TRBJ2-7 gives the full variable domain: DAMVIQNPRYQVTQFGKPVTLSCSQTLNHNVMYWYQQKSSQAPKLLFHYYDKDFNNEADTPDNFQSRRPNTSFCFLDIRSPGLGDTAMYLCATGRGDSYEQYFGPGTRLTVT.

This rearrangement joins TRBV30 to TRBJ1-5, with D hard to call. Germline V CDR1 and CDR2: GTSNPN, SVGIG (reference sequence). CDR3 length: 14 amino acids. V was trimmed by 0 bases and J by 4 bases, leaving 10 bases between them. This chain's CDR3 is CAWSVAARNQPQHF. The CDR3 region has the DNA TGTGCCTGGAGTGTAGCGGCAAGGAATCAGCCCCAGCATTTT. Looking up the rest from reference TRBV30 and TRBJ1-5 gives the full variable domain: SQTIHQWPATLVQPVGSPLSLECTVEGTSNPNLYWYRQAAGRGLQLLFYSVGIGQISSEVPQNLSASRPQDRQFILSSKKLLLSDSGFYLCAWSVAARNQPQHFGDGTRLSIL.